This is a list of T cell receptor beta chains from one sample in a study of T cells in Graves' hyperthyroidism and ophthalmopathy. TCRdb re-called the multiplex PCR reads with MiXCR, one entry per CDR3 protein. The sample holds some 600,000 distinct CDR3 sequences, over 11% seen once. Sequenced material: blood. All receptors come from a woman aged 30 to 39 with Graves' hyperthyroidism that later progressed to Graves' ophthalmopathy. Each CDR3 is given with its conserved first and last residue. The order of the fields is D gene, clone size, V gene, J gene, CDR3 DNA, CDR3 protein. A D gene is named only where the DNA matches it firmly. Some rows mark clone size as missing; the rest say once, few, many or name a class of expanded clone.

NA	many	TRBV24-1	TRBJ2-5	TGTGCCACCAGTGCTTTGGACAGTCAAGAGACCCAGTACTTC	CATSALDSQETQYF
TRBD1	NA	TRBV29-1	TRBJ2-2	TGCAGCGTTAACAGGGGAACCACCGGGGAGCTGTTTTTT	CSVNRGTTGELFF
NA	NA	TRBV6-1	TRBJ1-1	TGTGCCAGCCCCGGGCAGAGCACTGAAGCTTTCTTT	CASPGQSTEAFF
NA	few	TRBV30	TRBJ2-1	TGTGCCTGGAGTGTAGTGACTGCCGAGCAGTTCTTC	CAWSVVTAEQFF
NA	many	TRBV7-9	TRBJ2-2	TGTGCCAGCAGCTTTGGGGTCAGCGGGGAGCTGTTTTTT	CASSFGVSGELFF
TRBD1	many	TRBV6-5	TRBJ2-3	TGTGCCAGCAGTTACTCTGGACAGGGCACAGATACGCAGTATTTT	CASSYSGQGTDTQYF
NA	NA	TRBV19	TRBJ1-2	TGTGCCAGTAAGATCCCGGGTAGGGACCTCCTCCCTAACTATGGCTACACCTTC	CASKIPGRDLLPNYGYTF
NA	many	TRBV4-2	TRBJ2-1	TGTGCCAGCAGCCTGGTACGGGACTCTTACAATGAGCAGTTCTTC	CASSLVRDSYNEQFF
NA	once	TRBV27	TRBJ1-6	TGTGCCAGCAGTTTAATGGGGGCCCAGATGATGAATTCACCCCTCCACTTT	CASSLMGAQMMNSPLHF
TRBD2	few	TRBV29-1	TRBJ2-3	TGCAGCCATACCCCGACTAGCGGGACCACAGATACGCAGTATTTT	CSHTPTSGTTDTQYF
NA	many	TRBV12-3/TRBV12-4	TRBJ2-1	TGTGCCAGCAGCAGACAGGGACTTGAGCAGTTCTTC	CASSRQGLEQFF
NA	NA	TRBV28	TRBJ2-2	TGTGCCAGCAGTCCCTGGGGGGAGAACACCGGGGAGCTGTTTTTT	CASSPWGENTGELFF
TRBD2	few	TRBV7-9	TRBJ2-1	TGTGCCAGCAGCCCGGCTAGCGGGAGCTACAATGAGCAGTCCTTC	CASSPASGSYNEQSF
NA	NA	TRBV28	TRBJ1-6	TGTGCCAGCTCACCACTAGACGACCGCAATTCACCCCTCCACTTT	CASSPLDDRNSPLHF
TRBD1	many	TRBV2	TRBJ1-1	TGTGCCAGCAGTGAAGCGCCCAGGGGGTCTGAAGCTTTCTTT	CASSEAPRGSEAFF
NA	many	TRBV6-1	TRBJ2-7	TGTGCCAGCAGTGACCAGGGTTCGAGGTCTAACTACGAGCAGTACTTC	CASSDQGSRSNYEQYF
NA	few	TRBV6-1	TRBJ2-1	TGTGCCAGCGTCTGGGAGGCGGTGGATGAGCAGTTCTTC	CASVWEAVDEQFF
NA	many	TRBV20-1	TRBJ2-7	TGCAGTGCCCTCCCCGGGGGGCGGCAGTACTTC	CSALPGGRQYF
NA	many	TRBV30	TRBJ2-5	TGTGCCTGGAGCCCAGGACAAGAGACCCAGTACTTC	CAWSPGQETQYF
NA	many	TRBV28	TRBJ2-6	TGTGCCAGTTCGTACCTCTCTGGGGCCAACGTCCTGACTTTC	CASSYLSGANVLTF
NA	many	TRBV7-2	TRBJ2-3	TGTGCCAGCAGCTTAGTTGCGCTAGGGAGCACAGATACGCAGTATTTT	CASSLVALGSTDTQYF
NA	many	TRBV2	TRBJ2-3	TGTGCCAGCAGTGAAGCTACACCAGACACAGATACGCAGTATTTT	CASSEATPDTDTQYF
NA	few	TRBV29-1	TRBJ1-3	TGCAGCGTTTTTAGCTCGGGAACTGGAAACACCATATATTTT	CSVFSSGTGNTIYF
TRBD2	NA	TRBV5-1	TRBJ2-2	TGTGCCAGCAGCCCGGGACTAGCTGAGACCGGGGAGCTGTTATTT	CASSPGLAETGELLF
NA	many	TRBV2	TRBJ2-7	TGTGCCAGCAGAGACTACGCCTACGAGCAGTACTTC	CASRDYAYEQYF
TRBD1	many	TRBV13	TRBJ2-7	TGTGCCAGCAGCCCCCGGGGACAGAGACACCCACAGTCATACGAGCAGTACTTC	CASSPRGQRHPQSYEQYF
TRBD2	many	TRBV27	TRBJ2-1	TGTGCCAGCAGTAGATTAGCGGGGTACTCCTACAATGAGCAGTTCTTC	CASSRLAGYSYNEQFF
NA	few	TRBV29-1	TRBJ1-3	TGCAGCGTTCGACGAGACTCTGGAAACACCATATATTTT	CSVRRDSGNTIYF
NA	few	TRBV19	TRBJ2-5	TGTGCCAGTAGTAGCTCCGGGAACCAAGAGACCCAGTACTTC	CASSSSGNQETQYF